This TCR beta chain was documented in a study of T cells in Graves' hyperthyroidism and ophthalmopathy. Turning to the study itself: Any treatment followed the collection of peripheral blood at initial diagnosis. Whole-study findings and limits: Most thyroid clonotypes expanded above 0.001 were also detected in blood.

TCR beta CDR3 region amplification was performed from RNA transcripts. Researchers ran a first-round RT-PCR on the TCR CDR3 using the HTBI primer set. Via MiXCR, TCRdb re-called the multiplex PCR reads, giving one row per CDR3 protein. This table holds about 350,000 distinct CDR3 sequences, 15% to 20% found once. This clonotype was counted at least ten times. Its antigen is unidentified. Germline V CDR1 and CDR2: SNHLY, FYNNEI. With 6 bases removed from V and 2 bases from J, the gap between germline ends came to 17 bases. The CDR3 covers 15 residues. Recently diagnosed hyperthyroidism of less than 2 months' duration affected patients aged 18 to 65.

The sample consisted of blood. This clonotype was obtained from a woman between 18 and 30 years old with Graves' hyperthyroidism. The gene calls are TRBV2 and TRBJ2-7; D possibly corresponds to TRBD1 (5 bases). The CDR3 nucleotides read TGTGCCAGCAGGCCCCCCTTAGACAGAACCTACGAGCAGTACTTC. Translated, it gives CASRPPLDRTYEQYF.